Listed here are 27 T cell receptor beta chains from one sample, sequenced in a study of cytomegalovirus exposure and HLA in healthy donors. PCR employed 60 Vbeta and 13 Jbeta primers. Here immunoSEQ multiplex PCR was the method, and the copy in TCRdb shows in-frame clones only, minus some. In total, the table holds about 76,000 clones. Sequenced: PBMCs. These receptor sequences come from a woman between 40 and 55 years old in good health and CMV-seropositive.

The CDR3 loop reads CASRGTGGEAFF. The CDR3 nucleotides are TGTGCCAGCAGGGGGACAGGGGGTGAAGCTTTCTTT. The V gene is TRBV6-4, the J gene TRBJ1-1; 11 bases agree with TRBD1. Germline V CDR1 and CDR2: MRHNA, SNTAGT. The J segment lost 7 bases and the V segment lost 6 bases, leaving 1 base of the junction unmatched. The CDR3 runs to 12 residues.

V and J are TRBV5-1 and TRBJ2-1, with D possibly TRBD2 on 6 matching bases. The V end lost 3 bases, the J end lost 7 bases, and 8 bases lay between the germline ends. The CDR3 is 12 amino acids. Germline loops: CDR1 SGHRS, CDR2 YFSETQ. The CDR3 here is CASSSGTNEQFF. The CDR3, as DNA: TGCGCCAGCAGCTCCGGGACTAATGAGCAGTTCTTC.

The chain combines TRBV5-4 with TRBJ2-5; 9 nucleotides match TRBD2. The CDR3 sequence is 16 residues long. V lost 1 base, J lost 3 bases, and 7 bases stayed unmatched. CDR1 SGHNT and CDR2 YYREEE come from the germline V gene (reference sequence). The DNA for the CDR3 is TGTGCCAGCAGCTTGTGGCGGGAGGGCCGGGAAGAGACCCAGTACTTC. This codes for CASSLWREGREETQYF.

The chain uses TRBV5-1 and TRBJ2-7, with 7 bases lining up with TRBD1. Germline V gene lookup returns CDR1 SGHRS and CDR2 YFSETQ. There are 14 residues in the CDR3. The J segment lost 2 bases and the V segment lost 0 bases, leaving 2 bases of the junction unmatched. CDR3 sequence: CASSLAGQPYEQYF. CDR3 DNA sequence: TGCGCCAGCAGCTTGGCGGGACAGCCCTACGAGCAGTACTTC.

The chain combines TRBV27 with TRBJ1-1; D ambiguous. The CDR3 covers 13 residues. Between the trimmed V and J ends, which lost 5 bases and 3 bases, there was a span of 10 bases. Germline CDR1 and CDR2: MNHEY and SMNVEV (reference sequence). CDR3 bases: TGTGCCAGCAGTCAAGACACCCACACTGAAGCTTTCTTT. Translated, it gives CASSQDTHTEAFF.

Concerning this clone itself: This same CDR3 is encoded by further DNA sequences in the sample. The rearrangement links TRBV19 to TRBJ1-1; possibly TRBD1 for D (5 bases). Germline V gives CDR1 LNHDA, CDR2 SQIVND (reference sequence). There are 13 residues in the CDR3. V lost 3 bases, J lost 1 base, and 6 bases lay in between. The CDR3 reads CASSIGGNTEAFF. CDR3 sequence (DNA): TGTGCCAGTAGTATCGGGGGGAACACTGAAGCTTTCTTT.

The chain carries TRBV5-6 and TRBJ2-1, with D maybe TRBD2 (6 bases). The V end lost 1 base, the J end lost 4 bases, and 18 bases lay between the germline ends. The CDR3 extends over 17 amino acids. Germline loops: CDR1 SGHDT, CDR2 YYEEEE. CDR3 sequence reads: CASSLFLGEAGYNEQFF. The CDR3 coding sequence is TGTGCCAGCAGCTTGTTCCTAGGGGAGGCGGGTTACAATGAGCAGTTCTTC.

The CDR3 bases are TGTGCCAGCAGTTTCCCCCTAGGGGACAGGGGCGGTGAAGCTTTCTTT. Protein: CASSFPLGDRGGEAFF. V gene TRBV28 combines with J gene TRBJ1-1; TRBD1 aligns across 10 bases. Germline V gene data show CDR1 as MDHEN and CDR2 as SYDVKM. The CDR3 has 16 residues. V trimming: 3 bases; J trimming: 7 bases; junction bases outside the gene matches: 11.

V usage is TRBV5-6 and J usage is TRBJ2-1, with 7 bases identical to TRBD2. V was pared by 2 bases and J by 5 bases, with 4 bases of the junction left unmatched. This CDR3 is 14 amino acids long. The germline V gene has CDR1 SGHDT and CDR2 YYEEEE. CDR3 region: CASSLLAIHNEQFF. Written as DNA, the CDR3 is TGTGCCAGCAGCTTACTAGCGATACACAATGAGCAGTTCTTC.

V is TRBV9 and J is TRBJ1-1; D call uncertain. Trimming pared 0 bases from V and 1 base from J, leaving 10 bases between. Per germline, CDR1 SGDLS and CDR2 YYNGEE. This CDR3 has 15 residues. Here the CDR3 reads CASSVGLRANTEAFF. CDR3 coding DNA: TGTGCCAGCAGCGTAGGATTGAGGGCGAACACTGAAGCTTTCTTT.

CDR3 nucleotide sequence: TGTGCCAGCAGCCATATTGGGACAGAAGGGGAAGAGACCCAGTACTTC. Its protein is CASSHIGTEGEETQYF. The rearrangement uses TRBV28 and TRBJ2-5; TRBD1 agrees at 7 bases. Germline-derived CDR1 and CDR2 are MDHEN and SYDVKM. The CDR3 is made up of 16 amino acids. After removal of 6 bases from V and 3 bases from J, the junction contained 13 bases not matched to a gene.

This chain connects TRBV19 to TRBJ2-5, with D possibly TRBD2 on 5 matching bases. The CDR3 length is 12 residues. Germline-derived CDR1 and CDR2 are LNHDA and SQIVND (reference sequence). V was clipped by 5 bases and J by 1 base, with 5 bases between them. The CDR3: CASSRGQETQYF. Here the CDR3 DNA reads TGTGCCAGTAGTCGGGGCCAAGAGACCCAGTACTTC.

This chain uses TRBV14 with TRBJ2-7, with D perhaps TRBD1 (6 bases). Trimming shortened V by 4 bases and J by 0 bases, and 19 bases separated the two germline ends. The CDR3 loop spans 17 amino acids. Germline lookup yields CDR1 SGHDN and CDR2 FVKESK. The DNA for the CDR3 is TGTGCCAGCAGCCCGAGCCTACTGACAGGACTCTCCTACGAGCAGTACTTC. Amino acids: CASSPSLLTGLSYEQYF.

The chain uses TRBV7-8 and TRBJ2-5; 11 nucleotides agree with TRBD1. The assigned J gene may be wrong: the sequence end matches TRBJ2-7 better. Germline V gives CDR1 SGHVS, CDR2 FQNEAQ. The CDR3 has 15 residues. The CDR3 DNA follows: TGTGCCAGCAGCCTGGACAGGGGGCCTACCTACGAGCAGTACTTC. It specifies CASSLDRGPTYEQYF.

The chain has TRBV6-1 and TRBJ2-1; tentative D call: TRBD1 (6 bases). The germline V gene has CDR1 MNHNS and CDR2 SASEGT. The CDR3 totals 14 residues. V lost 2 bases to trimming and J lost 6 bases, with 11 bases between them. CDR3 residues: CASSEHPGVNEQFF. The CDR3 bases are TGTGCCAGCAGTGAACACCCAGGGGTCAATGAGCAGTTCTTC.

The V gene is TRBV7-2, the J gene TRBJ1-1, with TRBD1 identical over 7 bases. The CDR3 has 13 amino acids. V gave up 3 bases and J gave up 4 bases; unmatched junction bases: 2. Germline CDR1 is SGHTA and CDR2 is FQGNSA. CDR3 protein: CASSLGQLTEAFF. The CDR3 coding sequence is TGTGCCAGCAGCTTGGGACAGCTCACTGAAGCTTTCTTT.

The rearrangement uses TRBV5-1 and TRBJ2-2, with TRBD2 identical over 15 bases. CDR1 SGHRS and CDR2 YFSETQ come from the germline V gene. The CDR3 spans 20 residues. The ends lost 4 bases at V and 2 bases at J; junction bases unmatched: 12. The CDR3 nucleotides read TGCGCCAGCAGCAGGTGGACTAGCGGGAGGGCCTCAGTTAACACCGGGGAGCTGTTTTTT. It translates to CASSRWTSGRASVNTGELFF.

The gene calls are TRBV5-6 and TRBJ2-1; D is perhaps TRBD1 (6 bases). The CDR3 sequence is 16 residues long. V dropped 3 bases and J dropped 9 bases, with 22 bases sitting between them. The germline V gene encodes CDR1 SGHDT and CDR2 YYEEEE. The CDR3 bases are TGTGCCAGCAGCTGGCCCAGGGGAGAGCGTGCTAGTGAGCAGTTCTTC. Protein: CASSWPRGERASEQFF.

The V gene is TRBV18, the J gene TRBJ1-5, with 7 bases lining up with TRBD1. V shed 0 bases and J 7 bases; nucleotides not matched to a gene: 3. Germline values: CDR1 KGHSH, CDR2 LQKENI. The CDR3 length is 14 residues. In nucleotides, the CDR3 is TGTGCCAGCTCACCACCAGGGGGCGGGCAGCCCCAGCATTTT. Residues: CASSPPGGGQPQHF.

CDR3 sequence (DNA): TGTGCCAGCAGCTTAGCGTCCGGGTATGGCTACACCTTC. Its protein is CASSLASGYGYTF. The rearrangement joins TRBV7-8 to TRBJ1-2; D call uncertain. Trimming removed 0 bases from V and 5 bases from J, with 7 bases in between. The CDR3 has 13 residues. CDR1 is SGHVS, CDR2 FQNEAQ, per germline.

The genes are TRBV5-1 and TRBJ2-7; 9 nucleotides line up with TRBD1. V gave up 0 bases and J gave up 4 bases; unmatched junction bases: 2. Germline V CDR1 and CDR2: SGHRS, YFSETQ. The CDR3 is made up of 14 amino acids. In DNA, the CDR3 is TGCGCCAGCAGCTTGGGACAGGGGGGTTACGAGCAGTACTTC. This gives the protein CASSLGQGGYEQYF.

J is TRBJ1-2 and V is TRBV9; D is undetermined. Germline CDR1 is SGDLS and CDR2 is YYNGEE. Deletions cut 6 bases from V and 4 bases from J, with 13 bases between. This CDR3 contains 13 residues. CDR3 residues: CASTRDRGYGYTF. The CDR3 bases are TGTGCCAGCACCAGAGATAGAGGCTATGGCTACACCTTC.

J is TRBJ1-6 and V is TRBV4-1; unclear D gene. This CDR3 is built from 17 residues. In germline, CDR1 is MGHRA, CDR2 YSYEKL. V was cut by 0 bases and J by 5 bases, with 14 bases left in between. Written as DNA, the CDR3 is TGCGCCAGCAGCCAAGATACCACCGGGAACAATAATTCACCCCTCCACTTT. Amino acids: CASSQDTTGNNNSPLHF.

The CDR3 sequence: CASSATGTFSYEQYF. The DNA of the CDR3 is TGTGCCAGCTCGGCTACCGGGACATTTTCCTACGAGCAGTACTTC. The chain uses TRBV18 and TRBJ2-7; tentatively, D is TRBD1 (6 bases). The CDR3 totals 15 residues. Germline V gene sequence: CDR1 KGHSH, CDR2 LQKENI. V was clipped by 6 bases and J by 1 base, with 16 bases between them.

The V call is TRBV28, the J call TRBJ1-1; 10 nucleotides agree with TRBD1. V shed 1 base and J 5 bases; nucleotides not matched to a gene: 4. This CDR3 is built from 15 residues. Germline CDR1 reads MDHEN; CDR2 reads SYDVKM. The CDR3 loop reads CASSLSDRGETEAFF. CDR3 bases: TGTGCCAGCAGTTTATCGGACAGGGGGGAAACTGAAGCTTTCTTT.

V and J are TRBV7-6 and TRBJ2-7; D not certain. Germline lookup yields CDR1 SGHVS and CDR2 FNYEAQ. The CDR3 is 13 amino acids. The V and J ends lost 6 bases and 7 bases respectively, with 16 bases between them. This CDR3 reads CASSYSPRREQYF. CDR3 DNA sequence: TGTGCCAGCAGTTATTCCCCGAGGCGGGAGCAGTACTTC.

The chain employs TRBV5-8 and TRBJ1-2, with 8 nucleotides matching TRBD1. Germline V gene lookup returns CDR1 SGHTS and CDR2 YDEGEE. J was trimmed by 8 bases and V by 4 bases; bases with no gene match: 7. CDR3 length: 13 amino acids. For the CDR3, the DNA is TGTGCCAGCAGCGAGACAGGGGTCAGCGGCTACACCTTC. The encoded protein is CASSETGVSGYTF.